Shown below are 25 T cell receptor beta chains from a single sample sequenced in a study of blood T cell repertoires in COVID-19. Generated by immunoSEQ multiplex PCR, the TCRdb table keeps only in-frame clones and is missing some. Of 280,000 or so clones in the sample, around 90% were seen once. Sample: peripheral blood. These receptor sequences come from a man aged 18 to 35 with active or convalescent COVID-19.

This chain joins TRBV12-3 or TRBV12-4 and TRBJ2-5, with 10 bases identical to TRBD2. Unmatched junction bases numbered 4, after V lost 5 bases and J lost 7 bases. The CDR3 totals 13 residues. The DNA for the CDR3 is TGTGCCAGCAGTACGGCTAGCGGGGGGACCCAGTACTTC. It is translated as CASSTASGGTQYF.

CDR3 DNA sequence: TGCGCCAGCAGCCAATTCCTCGGACTCTACGAGCAGTACTTC. As protein: CASSQFLGLYEQYF. This rearrangement joins TRBV4-1 to TRBJ2-7; D is perhaps TRBD2 (5 bases). Germline V gene lookup returns CDR1 MGHRA and CDR2 YSYEKL. There are 14 residues in the CDR3. V was shortened by 2 bases and J by 3 bases, with 11 bases between the two germline ends.

The V gene is TRBV6-2 or TRBV6-3, the J gene TRBJ2-3; 14 positions match TRBD2. The CDR3 covers 17 residues. The V gene end was trimmed by 4 bases and the J gene end by 2 bases; junction bases not matched to a gene: 5. Germline assignment: CDR1 MNHEY and CDR2 SVGEGT. CDR3 bases: TGTGCCAGCAGTTCCGGACTAGCGGGAGGACACACAGATACGCAGTATTTT. This gives the protein CASSSGLAGGHTDTQYF.

This clone was seen just once. The J gene is TRBJ2-7, the V gene TRBV11-2, with 8 positions matching TRBD1. The CDR3 covers 15 residues. CDR1 is SGHAT and CDR2 is FQNNGV in the germline V gene. V lost 6 bases to trimming and J lost 4 bases; unmatched junction nucleotides: 11. The CDR3 DNA reads as TGTGCCAGCAGGGTCGTTGCAGGGGGCTGGTACGAGCAGTACTTC. This sequence encodes CASRVVAGGWYEQYF.

This chain uses TRBV6-5 with TRBJ2-2; the D is unclear. Germline V CDR1 and CDR2: MNHEY, SVGAGI. This CDR3 contains 15 residues. V lost 5 bases to trimming and J lost 6 bases, with 16 bases between them. The CDR3 spells CASSPVPTVSGELFF. Written as DNA, the CDR3 is TGTGCCAGCAGTCCAGTCCCCACAGTTTCCGGGGAGCTGTTTTTT.

The chain combines TRBV6-6 with TRBJ2-7; D is perhaps TRBD2 (5 bases). The CDR3 is made up of 15 amino acids. Trimming took 5 bases from V and 3 from J, leaving 17 bases between them. Germline V gene sequence: CDR1 MNHNY, CDR2 SVGAGI (reference sequence). The CDR3 loop is CASSASGREVYEQYF. Here the CDR3 DNA reads TGTGCCAGCAGTGCCTCCGGACGGGAAGTCTACGAGCAGTACTTC.

A word on this clone: This sample includes further DNA sequences coding for the same CDR3. J is TRBJ2-3 and V is TRBV4-1, with 11 bases fitting TRBD2. CDR3 size: 16 residues. V was clipped by 1 base and J by 0 bases; unmatched bases: 0. Germline V gene sequence: CDR1 MGHRA, CDR2 YSYEKL. CDR3 nucleotide sequence: TGCGCCAGCAGCCAAGGGACTAGCGGGAGCACAGATACGCAGTATTTT. Amino acids: CASSQGTSGSTDTQYF.

This sequence joins TRBV7-2 and TRBJ1-1; 7 nucleotides line up with TRBD1. V trimming: 5 bases; J trimming: 5 bases; junction bases outside the gene matches: 5. CDR3 size: 13 residues. Germline lookup yields CDR1 SGHTA and CDR2 FQGNSA. The CDR3 is CASSLDRETEAFF. The DNA for the CDR3 is TGTGCCAGCAGCCTCGACAGGGAAACTGAAGCTTTCTTT.

The V and J genes are TRBV6-1 and TRBJ1-1; 9 bases match TRBD1. This CDR3 has 12 amino acids. V was clipped by 1 base and J by 12 bases; unmatched bases: 3. The germline V gene has CDR1 MNHNS and CDR2 SASEGT. CDR3 region: CASSEGQGETFF. The CDR3 nucleotides are TGTGCCAGCAGTGAAGGACAGGGGGAAACTTTCTTT.

J is TRBJ1-3 and V is TRBV7-9; 10 positions match TRBD1. CDR3 length: 14 residues. Germline-derived CDR1 and CDR2 are SEHNR and FQNEAQ (reference sequence). Trimming removed 1 base from V and 7 bases from J; junction bases left unmatched: 1. The DNA of the CDR3 is TGTGCCAGCAGCTTAGAGGGACAGGGGAACACCATATATTTT. Translating gives CASSLEGQGNTIYF.

The chain combines TRBV7-9 with TRBJ2-1; 12 bases line up with TRBD2. CDR1 and CDR2 from the germline V gene are SEHNR and FQNEAQ (reference sequence). The J segment lost 4 bases and the V segment lost 3 bases, leaving 10 bases of the junction unmatched. The CDR3 extends over 18 amino acids. The DNA for the CDR3 is TGTGCCAGCAGCTTGATACCCGCTAGCGGGGGGGGATACAATGAGCAGTTCTTC. It translates to CASSLIPASGGGYNEQFF. The variable domain in full, with the rest retrieved from reference TRBV7-9 and TRBJ2-1, is DTGVSQNPRHKITKRGQNVTFRCDPISEHNRLYWYRQTLGQGPEFLTYFQNEAQLEKSRLLSDRFSAERPKGSFSTLEIQRTEQGDSAMYLCASSLIPASGGGYNEQFFGPGTRLTVL.

The chain uses TRBV12-3 or TRBV12-4 and TRBJ2-3; 9 positions agree with TRBD1. Trimming removed 4 bases from V and 15 bases from J; junction bases left unmatched: 11. CDR3 length: 13 residues. The CDR3 sequence: CASSSTSGTGTYF. The CDR3 coding sequence is TGTGCCAGCAGTTCCACTTCCGGGACAGGGACCTATTTT.

The gene calls are TRBV7-7 and TRBJ2-6; D may be TRBD1 (6 bases). Trimming stripped 1 base from V and 9 bases from J, with 10 bases between. The CDR3 sequence is 14 residues long. CDR1 is SSHAT, CDR2 FNYEAQ, per germline (reference sequence). CDR3 protein: CASSLVQGDNVLTF. CDR3 DNA: TGTGCCAGCAGCTTAGTACAGGGAGACAACGTCCTGACTTTC.

The V gene is TRBV6-5, the J gene TRBJ2-5; D possibly corresponds to TRBD1 (5 bases). The CDR3 sequence is 14 residues long. Germline V CDR1 and CDR2: MNHEY, SVGAGI. V was cut by 0 bases and J by 4 bases, with 9 bases left in between. DNA for the CDR3: TGTGCCAGCAGTTACTCGCCAGGGCCAGAGACCCAGTACTTC. This translates into CASSYSPGPETQYF.

The V call is TRBV11-2, the J call TRBJ1-2, with 8 positions matching TRBD1. The J segment lost 4 bases and the V segment lost 6 bases, leaving 13 bases of the junction unmatched. The germline V gene encodes CDR1 SGHAT and CDR2 FQNNGV. The CDR3 is 16 residues long. The CDR3 DNA reads as TGTGCCAGCAGTACCCCGGGACAGGAGATGAGCTATGGCTACACCTTC. Translation gives CASSTPGQEMSYGYTF.

The genes are TRBV12-3 or TRBV12-4 and TRBJ2-3; no clear D. V lost 6 bases to trimming and J lost 6 bases, with 7 bases between them. CDR3 length: 11 amino acids. The DNA for the CDR3 is TGTGCCAGCAGCCTCGGGGATACGCAGTATTTT. The encoded protein is CASSLGDTQYF.

The rearrangement links TRBV19 to TRBJ2-3, with 11 bases matching TRBD2. Germline CDR1 LNHDA, CDR2 SQIVND (reference sequence). J lost 4 bases, V lost 1 base, and 7 bases had no gene match. The CDR3 loop spans 17 amino acids. The CDR3 loop reads CASSIVSGGALADTQYF. Here the CDR3 DNA reads TGTGCCAGTAGTATAGTTAGCGGGGGGGCCCTCGCAGATACGCAGTATTTT.

The count of this clone is one. This chain uses TRBV13 with TRBJ1-5; TRBD1 is a possible D gene (6 bases). Germline V gives CDR1 PRHDT, CDR2 FYEKMQ (reference sequence). The ends were cut back, 0 bases at V and 7 bases at J, with 10 bases in the middle. This CDR3 spans 14 amino acids. CDR3 region: CASSLGQGGQPQHF. The CDR3 coding sequence is TGTGCCAGCAGCTTAGGACAGGGTGGCCAGCCCCAGCATTTT.

This clone was detected once. The V gene is TRBV5-1, the J gene TRBJ2-7; possibly TRBD1 for D (5 bases). Germline V gene lookup returns CDR1 SGHRS and CDR2 YFSETQ. The V and J ends lost 3 bases and 10 bases respectively, with 17 bases between them. The CDR3 is 13 residues long. The DNA for the CDR3 is TGCGCCAGCAGCTCCTCCGACAGTTTTTATCAGTACTTC. This sequence encodes CASSSSDSFYQYF. Supplemented by reference TRBV5-1 and TRBJ2-7, the full variable domain reads KAGVTQTPRYLIKTRGQQVTLSCSPISGHRSVSWYQQTPGQGLQFLFEYFSETQRNKGNFPGRFSGRQFSNSRSEMNVSTLELGDSALYLCASSSSDSFYQYFGPGTRLTVT.

The chain has TRBV10-3 and TRBJ1-2; weak D call: TRBD1 (6 bases). The V end lost 6 bases, the J end lost 4 bases, and 21 bases lay between the germline ends. The CDR3 covers 16 residues. The germline V gene encodes CDR1 ENHRY and CDR2 SYGVKD. This chain's CDR3 is CAIRRDTFPGGYGYTF. The CDR3 coding sequence is TGTGCCATCAGACGGGACACCTTCCCGGGGGGCTATGGCTACACCTTC.

The chain has TRBV6-2 or TRBV6-3 and TRBJ1-1; 7 bases are shared with TRBD1. With 2 bases clipped from V and 2 bases from J, the junction kept 2 bases outside the gene matches. The V gene's germline CDR1 is MNHEY and CDR2 SVGEGT. This CDR3 contains 14 residues. The CDR3 DNA reads TGTGCCAGCAGTTACGACAGGGCCAACACTGAAGCTTTCTTT. Residues: CASSYDRANTEAFF.

The gene calls are TRBV6-5 and TRBJ1-1; tentatively, D is TRBD1 (5 bases). The germline V gene encodes CDR1 MNHEY and CDR2 SVGAGI. The V and J ends lost 6 bases and 4 bases respectively, with 15 bases between them. This CDR3 has 14 amino acids. CDR3 sequence (DNA): TGTGCCAGCAGCCTTGGCGGGACGGTCACTGAAGCTTTCTTT. Translating gives CASSLGGTVTEAFF.

This sequence joins TRBV5-1 and TRBJ1-1, with 8 positions matching TRBD1. The germline CDR1 and CDR2 sequences are SGHRS and YFSETQ. J lost 1 base, V lost 0 bases, and 2 bases had no gene match. This CDR3 has 15 residues. The CDR3 coding sequence is TGCGCCAGCAGCTTGGCAGGGGGCGCGAACACTGAAGCTTTCTTT. Residues: CASSLAGGANTEAFF.

The chain uses TRBV5-1 and TRBJ2-2; D unresolved. Germline CDR1 and CDR2: SGHRS and YFSETQ. Trimming removed 4 bases at V and 0 bases at J, with 13 bases between. CDR3 length: 16 residues. CDR3: CASSPQRAANTGELFF. CDR3 DNA: TGCGCCAGCAGCCCCCAAAGAGCCGCGAACACCGGGGAGCTGTTTTTT.

The V and J genes are TRBV18 and TRBJ2-3; the D is unclear. V was shortened by 3 bases and J by 2 bases, with 3 bases between the two germline ends. The CDR3 has 12 amino acids. Germline CDR1 and CDR2: KGHSH and LQKENI. The CDR3 DNA reads TGTGCCAGCTCACCCTCCACAGATACGCAGTATTTT. This encodes CASSPSTDTQYF.